A single sample is the source of the 5 T cell receptor beta chains below, sequenced in a study of blood T cell repertoires in COVID-19. Repertoires were generated with immunoSEQ multiplex PCR, while TCRdb's copy carries only in-frame clones and drops some. The table has 390,000 or so clones, about nine tenths seen once. Material for sequencing was peripheral blood. The receptors derive from a woman aged 25 to 39 with active or convalescent COVID-19.

The chain uses TRBV5-4 and TRBJ2-3, with 9 bases aligning to TRBD2. Germline CDR1 reads SGHNT; CDR2 reads YYREEE (reference sequence). The V gene end was trimmed by 1 base and the J gene end by 4 bases; junction bases not matched to a gene: 4. The CDR3 extends over 15 amino acids. The CDR3 here is CASSLLAGGPDTQYF. For the CDR3, the DNA is TGTGCCAGCAGCTTGTTGGCGGGGGGGCCAGATACGCAGTATTTT. Together with reference TRBV5-4 and TRBJ2-3, the CDR3 gives the full variable domain: ETGVTQSPTHLIKTRGQQVTLRCSSQSGHNTVSWYQQALGQGPQFIFQYYREEENGRGNFPPRFSGLQFPNYSSELNVNALELDDSALYLCASSLLAGGPDTQYFGPGTRLTVL.

The J gene is TRBJ2-7, the V gene TRBV4-1; 8 bases line up with TRBD2. The CDR3 covers 16 residues. J was trimmed by 0 bases and V by 4 bases; bases with no gene match: 8. Germline V gene data show CDR1 as MGHRA and CDR2 as YSYEKL. As DNA, the CDR3 is TGCGCCAGCAGCCGTACGAGCGGGGGTGACTCCTACGAGCAGTACTTC. Encoded protein: CASSRTSGGDSYEQYF.

The genes are TRBV9 and TRBJ1-5; TRBD1 agrees at 9 bases. V was pared by 4 bases and J by 6 bases, with 5 bases of the junction left unmatched. Germline V gene lookup returns CDR1 SGDLS and CDR2 YYNGEE. The CDR3 has 14 residues. DNA for the CDR3: TGTGCCAGCAGCCCAGGGACAGGGACTCAGCCCCAGCATTTT. Its protein product is CASSPGTGTQPQHF.

A single count supports this clone. V gene TRBV6-5 combines with J gene TRBJ1-2; 7 positions agree with TRBD1. V shed 0 bases, J shed 10 bases, and the junction held 11 bases outside the gene matches. Germline CDR1 reads MNHEY; CDR2 reads SVGAGI. The CDR3 covers 15 residues. CDR3 in DNA: TGTGCCAGCAGTTACTCAACGACAGGGATACCCCTCTACACCTTC. Protein sequence: CASSYSTTGIPLYTF.

The V call is TRBV19, the J call TRBJ1-1; D unresolved. The CDR3 has 15 amino acids. The germline gives CDR1 LNHDA, CDR2 SQIVND (reference sequence). V was clipped by 5 bases and J by 4 bases, with 17 bases between them. The CDR3 nucleotides are TGTGCCAGTAGTGGTAGATATCGGGTAATCACTGAAGCTTTCTTT. It translates to CASSGRYRVITEAFF.